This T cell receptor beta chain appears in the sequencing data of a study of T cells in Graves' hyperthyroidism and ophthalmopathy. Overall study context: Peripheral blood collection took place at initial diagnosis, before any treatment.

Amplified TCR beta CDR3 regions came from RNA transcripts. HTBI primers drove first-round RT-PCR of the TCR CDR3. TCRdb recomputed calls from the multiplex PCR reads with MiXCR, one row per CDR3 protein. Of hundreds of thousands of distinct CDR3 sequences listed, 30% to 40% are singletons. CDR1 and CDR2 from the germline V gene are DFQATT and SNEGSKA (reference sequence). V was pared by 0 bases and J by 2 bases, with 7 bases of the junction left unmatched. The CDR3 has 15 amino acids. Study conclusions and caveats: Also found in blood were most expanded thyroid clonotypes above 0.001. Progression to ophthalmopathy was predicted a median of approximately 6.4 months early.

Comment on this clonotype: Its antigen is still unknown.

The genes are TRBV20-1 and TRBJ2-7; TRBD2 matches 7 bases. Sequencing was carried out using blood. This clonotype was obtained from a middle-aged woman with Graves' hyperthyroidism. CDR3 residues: CSARDVRGSAYEQYF. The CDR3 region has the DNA TGCAGTGCTAGAGATGTGCGGGGGTCGGCCTACGAGCAGTACTTC.